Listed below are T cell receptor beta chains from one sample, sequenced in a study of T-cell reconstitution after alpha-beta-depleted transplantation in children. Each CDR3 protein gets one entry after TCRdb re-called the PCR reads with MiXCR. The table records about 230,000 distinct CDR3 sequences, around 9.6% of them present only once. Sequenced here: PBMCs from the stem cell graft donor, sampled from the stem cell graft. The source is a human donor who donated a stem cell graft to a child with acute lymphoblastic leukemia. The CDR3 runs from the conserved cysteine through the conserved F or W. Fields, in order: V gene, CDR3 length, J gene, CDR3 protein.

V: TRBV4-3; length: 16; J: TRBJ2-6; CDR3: CASSQGAGTGANVLTF
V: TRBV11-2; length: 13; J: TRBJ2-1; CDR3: CASSLDLGVEQFF
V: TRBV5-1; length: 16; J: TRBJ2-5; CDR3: CASSHQLDSFEETQYF
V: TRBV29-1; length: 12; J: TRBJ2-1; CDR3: CISNPQGDEQFF
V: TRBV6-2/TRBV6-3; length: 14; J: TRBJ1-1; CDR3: CASRLRDINTEAFF
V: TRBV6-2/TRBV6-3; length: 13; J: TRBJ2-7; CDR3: CASALLTSSEQYF
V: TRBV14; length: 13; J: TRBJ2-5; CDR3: CASSQRLKETQYF
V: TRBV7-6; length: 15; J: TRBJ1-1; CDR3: CASFPRGTLNTEAFF
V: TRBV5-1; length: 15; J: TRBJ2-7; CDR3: CASSLYGLSPYEQYF
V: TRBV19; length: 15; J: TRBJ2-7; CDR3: CASSIFTGSLSEQYF
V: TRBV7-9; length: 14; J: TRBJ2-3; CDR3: CAKLAGDGTDTQYF
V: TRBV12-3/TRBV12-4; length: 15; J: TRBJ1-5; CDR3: CASSLGHGGHQPQHF
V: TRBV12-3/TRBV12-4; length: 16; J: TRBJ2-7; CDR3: CASSLMTSNQHYEQYF
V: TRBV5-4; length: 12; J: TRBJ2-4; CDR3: CASMIPGQRQYF
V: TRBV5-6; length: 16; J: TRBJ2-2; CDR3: CASSPRIKGLRGELFF
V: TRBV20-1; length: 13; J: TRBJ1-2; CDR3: CSATPGVGYGYTF
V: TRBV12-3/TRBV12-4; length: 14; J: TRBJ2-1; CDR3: CATSLGGASNEQFF
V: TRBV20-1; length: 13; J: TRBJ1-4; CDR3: CSAIGRVNEKLFF
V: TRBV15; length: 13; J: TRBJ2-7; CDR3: CATSRNSGWEQYF
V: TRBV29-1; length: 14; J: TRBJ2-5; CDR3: CSVASTSVGETQYF
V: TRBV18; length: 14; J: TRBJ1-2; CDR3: CASSPKTGGGGYTF
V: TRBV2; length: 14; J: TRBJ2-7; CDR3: CASSVQGVNYEQYF
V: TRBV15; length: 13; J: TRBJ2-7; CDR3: CATSRESRNEQYF
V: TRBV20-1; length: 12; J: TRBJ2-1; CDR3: CSARDLANEQFF
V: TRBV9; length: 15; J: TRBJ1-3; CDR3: CASSTITGSGNTIYF